This T cell receptor (beta chain) came from a study of blood T cell repertoires in COVID-19. Study information: The United States, Italy and Spain were the sources of the acute and convalescent COVID-19 samples. PBMCs, B-cell-depleted T cells, or T cells provided the cDNA or gDNA that made up the material.

This clone has a count of ten or more. Original processing notes: Reference gene primer amplification gave nucleated cell count estimates. The table came from immunoSEQ multiplex PCR; TCRdb's copy has only in-frame clones and leaves some out. For V, J and clone size, that table is used; D and trimming come from the DNA. The sample has around 380,000 clones, roughly four fifths seen once. The CDR3 consists of 13 residues. Germline V gene sequence: CDR1 MNHEY, CDR2 SVGAGI. Trimming took 9 bases from V and 4 from J, leaving 15 bases between them. Sequenced sample: peripheral blood. This TCR was sampled from a human donor with acute or convalescent COVID-19. The donor label of this sample is uncertain. The rearrangement joins TRBV6-5 to TRBJ1-1; possible D gene TRBD1, 5 bases. CDR3 nucleotide sequence: TGTGCCAGTGGGGGGGTGGGCATCACTGAAGCTTTCTTT. Protein: CASGGVGITEAFF.